The 7 T cell receptor beta chains below come from one sample, sequenced in a study of blood T cell repertoires in COVID-19. The method was immunoSEQ multiplex PCR; TCRdb's version includes in-frame clones alone and lacks a portion of them. The sample records about 330,000 clones, about 82% being singletons. Sequenced material: peripheral blood. The receptors shown here come from a human donor in a cohort sampled during active COVID-19.

The chain combines TRBV12-5 with TRBJ1-2; D is undetermined. V lost 6 bases and J lost 7, with 6 bases in between. Germline values: CDR1 LGHNT, CDR2 FRNRAP. The CDR3 consists of 10 residues. The CDR3 nucleotides read TGTGCTAGTGGCTCCAGTGGCTACACCTTC. Its translation is CASGSSGYTF.

The chain employs TRBV19 and TRBJ2-3, with 14 nucleotides matching TRBD2. CDR1 and CDR2 from the germline V gene are LNHDA and SQIVND (reference sequence). There are 16 residues in the CDR3. V dropped 4 bases and J dropped 1; count of bases not matched to a gene: 1. In nucleotides, the CDR3 is TGTGCCAGTAGTAAGGGACTAGCGGGGGGCACAGATACGCAGTATTTT. This encodes CASSKGLAGGTDTQYF. The full variable domain, completed using reference TRBV19 and TRBJ2-3, is DGGITQSPKYLFRKEGQNVTLSCEQNLNHDAMYWYRQDPGQGLRLIYYSQIVNDFQKGDIAEGYSVSREKKESFPLTVTSAQKNPTAFYLCASSKGLAGGTDTQYFGPGTRLTVL.

The chain has TRBV27 and TRBJ1-2, with unresolved D. This CDR3 is built from 14 residues. Trimming shortened V by 0 bases and J by 1 base, and 6 bases separated the two germline ends. Per the germline V gene, CDR1 is MNHEY and CDR2 is SMNVEV (reference sequence). This CDR3 reads CASSLSSLNYGYTF. CDR3 coding DNA: TGTGCCAGCAGTTTATCTTCCCTTAACTATGGCTACACCTTC.

The chain joins TRBV19 to TRBJ1-5; D uncertain. The germline V and J ends were trimmed by 6 bases and 0 bases, with 24 bases remaining between them. CDR1 is LNHDA, CDR2 SQIVND, per germline (reference sequence). This CDR3 contains 19 residues. The DNA for the CDR3 is TGTGCCAGTAGAGAAACAAGCCGGAGGGCGCTCTATAGCAATCAGCCCCAGCATTTT. Protein: CASRETSRRALYSNQPQHF.

V gene TRBV12-1 combines with J gene TRBJ1-5; TRBD1, the D gene given by the table, was not confirmed from the DNA. TRBV12-1 is shown as a pseudogene. This CDR3 has 13 amino acids. CDR3 in DNA: TGTGCCAGCAGCACACAGGGTTGGGAGCCCCAGCATTTT. It codes for CASSTQGWEPQHF.

Written as DNA, the CDR3 is TGTGCTAGTGGGCCCTCGTCTTGGGCTACATACAATGAGCAGTTCTTC. It encodes CASGPSSWATYNEQFF. The chain is built from TRBV12-5 and TRBJ2-1; no clear D. The CDR3 has 16 residues. CDR1 and CDR2 (germline): LGHNT, FRNRAP. Trimming took 6 bases from V and 4 from J, leaving 19 bases between them.

This clone came up once. The chain is built from TRBV11-2 and TRBJ2-3, with 8 bases fitting TRBD1. CDR3 length: 17 residues. Germline V gene data show CDR1 as SGHAT and CDR2 as FQNNGV. V lost 5 bases to trimming and J lost 3 bases; unmatched junction nucleotides: 13. CDR3 residues: CASSLAPPGGETDTQYF. The CDR3 coding sequence is TGTGCCAGCAGCCTAGCCCCCCCAGGGGGCGAGACAGATACGCAGTATTTT.